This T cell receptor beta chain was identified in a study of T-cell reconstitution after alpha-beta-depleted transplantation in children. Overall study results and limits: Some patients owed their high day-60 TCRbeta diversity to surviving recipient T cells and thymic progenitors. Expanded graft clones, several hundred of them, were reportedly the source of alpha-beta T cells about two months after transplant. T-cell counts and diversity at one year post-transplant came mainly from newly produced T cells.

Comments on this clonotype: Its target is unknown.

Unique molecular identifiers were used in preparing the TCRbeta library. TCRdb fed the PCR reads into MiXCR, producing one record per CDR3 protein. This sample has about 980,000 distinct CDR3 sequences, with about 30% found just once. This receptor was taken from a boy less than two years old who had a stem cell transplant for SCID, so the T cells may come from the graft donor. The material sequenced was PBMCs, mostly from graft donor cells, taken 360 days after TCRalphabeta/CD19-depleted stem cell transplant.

The CDR3 coding sequence is TGTGCCAGCAGCTTGATGAGGATAACCCTCTACGAGCAGTACTTC. It codes for CASSLMRITLYEQYF. The V and J genes are TRBV5-5 and TRBJ2-7; D remains unclear. The V and J ends lost 1 base and 3 bases respectively, with 14 bases between them. Germline CDR1 is SGHKS and CDR2 is YYEKEE (reference sequence). The CDR3 has 15 residues.